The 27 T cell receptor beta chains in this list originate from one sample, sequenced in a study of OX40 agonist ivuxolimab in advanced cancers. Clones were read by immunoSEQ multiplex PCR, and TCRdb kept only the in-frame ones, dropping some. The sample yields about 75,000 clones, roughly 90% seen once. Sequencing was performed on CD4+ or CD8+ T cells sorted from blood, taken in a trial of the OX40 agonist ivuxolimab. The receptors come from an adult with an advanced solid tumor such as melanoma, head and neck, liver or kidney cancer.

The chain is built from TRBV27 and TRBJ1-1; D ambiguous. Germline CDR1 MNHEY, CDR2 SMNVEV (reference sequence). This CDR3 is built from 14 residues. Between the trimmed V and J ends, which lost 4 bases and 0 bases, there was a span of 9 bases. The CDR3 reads CASSSWGLNTEAFF. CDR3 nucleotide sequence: TGTGCCAGCAGTTCGTGGGGTCTGAACACTGAAGCTTTCTTT.

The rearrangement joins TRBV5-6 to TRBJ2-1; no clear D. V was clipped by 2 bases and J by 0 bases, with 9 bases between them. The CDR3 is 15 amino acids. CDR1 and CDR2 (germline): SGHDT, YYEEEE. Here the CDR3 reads CASSLGESSYNEQFF. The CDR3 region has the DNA TGTGCCAGCAGCTTAGGTGAGAGCTCCTACAATGAGCAGTTCTTC.

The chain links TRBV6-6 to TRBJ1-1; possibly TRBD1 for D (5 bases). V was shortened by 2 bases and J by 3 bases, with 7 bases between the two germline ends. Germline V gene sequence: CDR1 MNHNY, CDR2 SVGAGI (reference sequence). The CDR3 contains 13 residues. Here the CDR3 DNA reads TGTGCCAGCAGTTACGTCAGGGACACTGAAGCTTTCTTT. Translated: CASSYVRDTEAFF.

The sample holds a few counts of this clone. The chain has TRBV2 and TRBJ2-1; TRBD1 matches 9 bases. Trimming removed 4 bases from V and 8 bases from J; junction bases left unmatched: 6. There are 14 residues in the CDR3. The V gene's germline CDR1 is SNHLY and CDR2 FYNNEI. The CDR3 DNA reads TGTGCCAGCAGTGCCGGGACAGGGAGGGATGAGCAGTTCTTC. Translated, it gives CASSAGTGRDEQFF.

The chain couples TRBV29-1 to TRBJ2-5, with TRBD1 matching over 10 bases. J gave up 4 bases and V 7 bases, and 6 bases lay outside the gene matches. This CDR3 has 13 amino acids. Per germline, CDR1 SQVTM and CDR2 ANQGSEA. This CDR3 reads CSGRQGAGETQYF. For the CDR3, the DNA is TGCAGCGGACGACAGGGGGCAGGAGAGACCCAGTACTTC.

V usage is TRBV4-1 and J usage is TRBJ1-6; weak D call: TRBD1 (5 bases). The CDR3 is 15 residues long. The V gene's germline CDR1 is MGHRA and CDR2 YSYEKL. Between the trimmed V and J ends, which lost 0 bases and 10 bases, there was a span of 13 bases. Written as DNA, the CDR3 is TGCGCCAGCAGCCAAGACCGAATCCGGGGGTCACCCCTCCACTTT. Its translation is CASSQDRIRGSPLHF.

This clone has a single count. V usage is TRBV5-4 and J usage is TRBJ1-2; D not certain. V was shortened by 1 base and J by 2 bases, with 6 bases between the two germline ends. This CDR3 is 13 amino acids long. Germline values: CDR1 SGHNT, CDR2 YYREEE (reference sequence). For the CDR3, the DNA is TGTGCCAGCAGCTTGACGGCGAACTATGGCTACACCTTC. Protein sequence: CASSLTANYGYTF.

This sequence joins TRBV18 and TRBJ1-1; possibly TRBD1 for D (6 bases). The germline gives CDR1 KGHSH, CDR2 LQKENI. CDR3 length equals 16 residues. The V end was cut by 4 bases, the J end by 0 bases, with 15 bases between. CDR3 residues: CASSQQSTGMNTEAFF. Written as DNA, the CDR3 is TGTGCCAGCTCACAACAGTCAACAGGGATGAACACTGAAGCTTTCTTT.

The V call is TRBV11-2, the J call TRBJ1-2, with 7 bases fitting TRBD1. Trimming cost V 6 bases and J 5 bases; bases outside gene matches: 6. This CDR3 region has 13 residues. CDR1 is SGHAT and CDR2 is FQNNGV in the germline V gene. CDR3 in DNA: TGTGCCAGCAGGAAAGGGGGCAAGTATGGCTACACCTTC. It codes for CASRKGGKYGYTF.

The CDR3 region is CASSEAPTGELFF. The CDR3 nucleotides are TGTGCCAGCAGTGAAGCGCCGACCGGGGAGCTGTTTTTT. The V call is TRBV2, the J call TRBJ2-2; D is uncertain. V was pared by 0 bases and J by 5 bases, with 4 bases between. This CDR3 is built from 13 residues. CDR1 is SNHLY, CDR2 FYNNEI, per germline.

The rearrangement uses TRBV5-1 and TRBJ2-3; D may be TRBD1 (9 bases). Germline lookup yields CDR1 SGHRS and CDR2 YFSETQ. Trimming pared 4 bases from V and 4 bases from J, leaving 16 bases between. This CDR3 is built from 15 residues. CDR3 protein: CASSSGGQGPDTQYF. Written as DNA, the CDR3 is TGCGCCAGCAGCAGCGGGGGACAGGGACCAGATACGCAGTATTTT. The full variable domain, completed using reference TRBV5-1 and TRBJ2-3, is KAGVTQTPRYLIKTRGQQVTLSCSPISGHRSVSWYQQTPGQGLQFLFEYFSETQRNKGNFPGRFSGRQFSNSRSEMNVSTLELGDSALYLCASSSGGQGPDTQYFGPGTRLTVL.

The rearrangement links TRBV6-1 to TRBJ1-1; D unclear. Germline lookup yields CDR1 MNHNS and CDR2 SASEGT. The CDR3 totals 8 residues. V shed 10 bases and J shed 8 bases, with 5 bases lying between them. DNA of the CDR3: TGTGCCACACCAGAAGCTTTCTTT. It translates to CATPEAFF.

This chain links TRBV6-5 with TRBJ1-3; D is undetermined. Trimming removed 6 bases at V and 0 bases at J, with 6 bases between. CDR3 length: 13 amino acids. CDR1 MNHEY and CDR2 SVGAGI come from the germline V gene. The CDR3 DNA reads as TGTGCCAGCAGCCGGAACTCTGGAAACACCATATATTTT. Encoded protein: CASSRNSGNTIYF.

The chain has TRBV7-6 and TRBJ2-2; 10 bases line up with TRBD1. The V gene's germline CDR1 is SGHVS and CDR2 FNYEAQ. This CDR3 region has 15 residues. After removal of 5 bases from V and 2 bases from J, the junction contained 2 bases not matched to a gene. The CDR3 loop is CASSLTGGNTGELFF. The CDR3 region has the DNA TGTGCCAGCAGCCTGACAGGGGGCAACACCGGGGAGCTGTTTTTT.

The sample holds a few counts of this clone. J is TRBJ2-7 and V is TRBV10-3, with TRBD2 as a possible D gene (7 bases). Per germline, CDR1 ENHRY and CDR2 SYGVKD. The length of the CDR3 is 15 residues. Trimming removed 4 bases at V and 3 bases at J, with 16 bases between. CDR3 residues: CAISGSGGANYEQYF. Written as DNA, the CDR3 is TGTGCCATCAGTGGAAGTGGGGGGGCGAACTACGAGCAGTACTTC.

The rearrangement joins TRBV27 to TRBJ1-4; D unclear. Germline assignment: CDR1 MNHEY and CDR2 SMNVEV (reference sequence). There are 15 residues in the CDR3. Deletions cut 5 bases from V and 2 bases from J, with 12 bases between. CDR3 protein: CASSRHGGTNEKLFF. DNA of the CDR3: TGTGCCAGCAGTCGTCATGGAGGGACTAATGAAAAACTGTTTTTT.

Here the CDR3 DNA reads TGTGCCAAGCGAGACGCTGGAAACACCATATATTTT. Protein: CAKRDAGNTIYF. The chain uses TRBV30 and TRBJ1-3; no reliable D call. The CDR3 runs to 12 residues. The V end was cut by 8 bases, the J end by 2 bases, with 10 bases between. From germline, CDR1 is GTSNPN and CDR2 SVGIG (reference sequence). Combining the CDR3 with reference TRBV30 and TRBJ1-3 gives the whole variable domain SQTIHQWPATLVQPVGSPLSLECTVEGTSNPNLYWYRQAAGRGLQLLFYSVGIGQISSEVPQNLSASRPQDRQFILSSKKLLLSDSGFYLCAKRDAGNTIYFGEGSWLTVV.

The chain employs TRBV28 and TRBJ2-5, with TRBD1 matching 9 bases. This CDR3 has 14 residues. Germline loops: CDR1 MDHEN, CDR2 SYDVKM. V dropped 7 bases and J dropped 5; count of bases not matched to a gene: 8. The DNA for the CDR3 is TGTGCCAGCACCCGACAGGGGGTCTTTGAGACCCAGTACTTC. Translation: CASTRQGVFETQYF.

CDR3 sequence: CASRRDRGRNQPQHF. For the CDR3, the DNA is TGTGCCAGCAGGAGGGACAGGGGGCGGAATCAGCCCCAGCATTTT. V gene TRBV27 combines with J gene TRBJ1-5; the match to TRBD1 covers 12 bases. Per the germline V gene, CDR1 is MNHEY and CDR2 is SMNVEV (reference sequence). The trim removed 6 bases at V and 4 bases at J, leaving 4 bases unmatched. The CDR3 extends over 15 amino acids.

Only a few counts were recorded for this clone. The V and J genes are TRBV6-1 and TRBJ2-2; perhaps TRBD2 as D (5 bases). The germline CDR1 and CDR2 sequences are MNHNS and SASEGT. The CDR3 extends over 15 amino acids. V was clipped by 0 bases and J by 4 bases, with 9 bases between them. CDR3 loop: CASSEAQRVTGELFF. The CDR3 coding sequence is TGTGCCAGCAGTGAAGCCCAGAGGGTCACCGGGGAGCTGTTTTTT.

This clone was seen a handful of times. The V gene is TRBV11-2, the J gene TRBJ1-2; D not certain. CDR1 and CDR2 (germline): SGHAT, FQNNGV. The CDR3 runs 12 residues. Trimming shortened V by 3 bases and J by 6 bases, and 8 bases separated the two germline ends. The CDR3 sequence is CASSFRGNGYTF. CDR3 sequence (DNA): TGTGCCAGCAGCTTTAGAGGAAATGGCTACACCTTC.

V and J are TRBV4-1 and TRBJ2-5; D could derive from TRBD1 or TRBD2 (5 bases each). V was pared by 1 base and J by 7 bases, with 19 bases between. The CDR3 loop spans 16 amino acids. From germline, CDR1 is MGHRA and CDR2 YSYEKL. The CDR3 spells CASSQGASGPRGTQYF. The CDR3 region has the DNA TGCGCCAGCAGCCAAGGAGCCTCGGGACCTCGGGGGACCCAGTACTTC.

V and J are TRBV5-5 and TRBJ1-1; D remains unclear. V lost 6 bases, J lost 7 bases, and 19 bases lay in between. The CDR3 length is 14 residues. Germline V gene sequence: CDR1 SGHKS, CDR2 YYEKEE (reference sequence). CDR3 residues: CASMPGIGRDEAFF. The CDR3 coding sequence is TGTGCCAGCATGCCTGGGATCGGGAGGGATGAAGCTTTCTTT.

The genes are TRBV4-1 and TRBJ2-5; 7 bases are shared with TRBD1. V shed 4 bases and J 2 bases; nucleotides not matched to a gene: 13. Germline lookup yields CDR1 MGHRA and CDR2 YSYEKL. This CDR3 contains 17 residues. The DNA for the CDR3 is TGCGCCAGCAGCCGCGGGCCCCGGGACAGAGTACAAGAGACCCAGTACTTC. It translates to CASSRGPRDRVQETQYF.

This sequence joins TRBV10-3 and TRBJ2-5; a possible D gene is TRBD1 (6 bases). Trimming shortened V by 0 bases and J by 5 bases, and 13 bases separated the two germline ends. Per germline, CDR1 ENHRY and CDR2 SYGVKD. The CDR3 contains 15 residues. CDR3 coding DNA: TGTGCCATCAGTGAGTCTGACAGGTCCTCGGAGACCCAGTACTTC. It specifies CAISESDRSSETQYF.

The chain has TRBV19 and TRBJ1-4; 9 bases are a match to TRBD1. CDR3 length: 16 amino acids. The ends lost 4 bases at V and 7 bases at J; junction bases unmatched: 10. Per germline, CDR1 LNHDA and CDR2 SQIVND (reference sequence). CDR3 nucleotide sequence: TGTGCCAGTAGTAAAAACCGGGACAGGGCGGGTGAAAAACTGTTTTTT. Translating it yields CASSKNRDRAGEKLFF.

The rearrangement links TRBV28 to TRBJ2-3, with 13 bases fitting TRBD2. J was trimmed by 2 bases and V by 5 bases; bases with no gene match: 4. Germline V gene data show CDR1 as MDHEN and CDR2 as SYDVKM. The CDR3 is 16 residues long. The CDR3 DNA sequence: TGTGCCAGCAGTGCCGGGACTAGCGGGGCCACAGATACGCAGTATTTT. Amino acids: CASSAGTSGATDTQYF.